What follows is one T cell receptor (beta chain) and its context. As handled by the study authors: Amplification of reference gene primers provided the estimated nucleated cell counts. Assay: immunoSEQ multiplex PCR; the TCRdb copy retains only in-frame clones and omits some. The DNA was the basis for D and trimming; V, J and clone size are from that table. The sample records 95,000 to 150,000 clones, over 75% being singletons. These data belong to a study of blood T cell repertoires in COVID-19. Study-wide background: Samples taken during acute and convalescent COVID-19 were collected in the United States, Italy and Spain. Sample material is recorded as cDNA or gDNA derived from T cells, B-cell-depleted T cells, or PBMCs.

This CDR3 is built from 17 residues. Germline V CDR1 and CDR2: LNHNV, YYDKDF (reference sequence). Unmatched junction bases numbered 15, after V lost 3 bases and J lost 8 bases. This chain connects TRBV15 to TRBJ2-2, with 7 bases that match TRBD2. Sequencing used peripheral blood. The sequence was obtained from a man aged 45-65 years with acute or convalescent COVID-19. The CDR3 loop is CATSRSGASPVGGELFF. In nucleotides, the CDR3 is TGTGCCACCAGCAGGAGCGGGGCCTCCCCTGTCGGAGGGGAGCTGTTTTTT.